The entry that follows covers one T cell receptor (beta chain) sequence. The entry originates in a study of T-cell memory formation after mild COVID-19. On the study more broadly: Clusters were largely donor specific.

MiXCR was run by TCRdb on the 5' RACE reads, yielding one entry per CDR3 protein. The data hold 550,000 to 650,000 distinct CDR3 sequences, with around 15% observed a single time. The TCR comes from an adult woman who had mild COVID-19 (a few samples of this study predate the infection). Cell type and time point are not known. Sequencing was carried out using PBMCs or a T cell subset sorted from them (not recorded which).

DNA of the CDR3: TGCGCCAGCAGCCACCCCTTGGGGCAGGGGGCCTACGAGCAGTACTTC. This sequence encodes CASSHPLGQGAYEQYF. This chain connects TRBV4-1 to TRBJ2-7; 7 bases match TRBD1. From germline, CDR1 is MGHRA and CDR2 YSYEKL. The junction had 10 bases not matched to a gene; V was cut back by 3 bases and J by 2 bases. The CDR3 length is 16 residues.